The T cell receptor (beta chain) under discussion was sequenced for a study of T cell responses to AZD1222 COVID-19 vaccine. Study-wide background: Second doses that came at about 4 or about 12 weeks were put together.

Per germline, CDR1 SGHTA and CDR2 FQGTGA. V was pared by 1 base and J by 7 bases, with 11 bases between. The CDR3 has 13 amino acids. TCRdb's table, derived via immunoSEQ multiplex PCR, lists solely in-frame clones and lacks some. The sample lists some 130,000 clones; 90% were seen once. This sequence was found in an adult in good health. This sequence joins TRBV7-3 and TRBJ2-7; possible D gene TRBD1, 6 bases. The material sequenced was peripheral blood, taken on day 0 of AZD1222 vaccination. The CDR3 coding sequence is TGTGCCAGCAGCTTAATGGGGGCGAGGGAGCAGTACTTC. Its protein product is CASSLMGAREQYF. Full variable domain (remainder filled in from reference TRBV7-3 and TRBJ2-7): GAGVSQTPSNKVTEKGKYVELRCDPISGHTALYWYRQSLGQGPEFLIYFQGTGAADDSGLPNDRFFAVRPEGSVSTLKIQRTERGDSAVYLCASSLMGAREQYFGPGTRLTVT.